A single sample is the source of the 20 T cell receptor delta chains below, sequenced in a study of DNA immune sequencing with unique molecular identifiers (TCRdb year 2020). Library construction relied on multiplex PCR. The sequencing machine was an Illumina MiniSeq. A 32-plex assay amplified the genomic DNA, with primers for all 8 TRDV and 4 TRDJ genes spanning the CDR3. During 2 to 3 cycles of barcoding PCR, a 12-nucleotide UMI was attached, and a second PCR using Illumina adapter primers followed. After TCRdb called clones again from the public reads with CATT, rows with identical DNA were merged. The sample data list more than 550 delta-chain clones, and roughly 12% of these were observed just once. 55% to 75% of the sample rests with the top ten. The material sequenced was gamma-delta T cells from PBMCs. These receptor sequences come from a human donor in good health.

This clone was seen only a few times. A far more abundant clone sits one base away, making this likely a read error. This chain joins TRDV2 and TRDJ1; 10 nucleotides align to TRDD3. The trim removed 0 bases at V and 9 bases at J, leaving 9 bases unmatched. Germline loops: CDR1 GEAIGNYY, CDR2 EKD. The CDR3 length is 15 residues. The chain's CDR3 is CACDTLGDKGAELIF. DNA of the CDR3: TGTGCCTGTGACACCCTGGGGGATAAGGGCGCTGAACTCATCTTT.

By proportion, this clone is large (0.1 to 1%). This chain connects TRDV2 to TRDJ3, with TRDD3 matching over 9 bases. Unmatched junction bases numbered 8, after V lost 0 bases and J lost 0 bases. Germline V gene lookup returns CDR1 GEAIGNYY and CDR2 EKD. The CDR3 totals 20 residues. CDR3 nucleotides: TGTGCCTGTGACACCGTACTGGGGGACCCCAGCTCCTGGGACACCCGACAGATGTTTTTC. This sequence encodes CACDTVLGDPSSWDTRQMFF.

This clone has just a few counts. V usage is TRDV2 and J usage is TRDJ3; a possible D gene is TRDD3 (6 bases). The CDR3 sequence is 22 residues long. V shed 0 bases and J shed 0 bases, with 23 bases lying between them. Germline V gives CDR1 GEAIGNYY, CDR2 EKD. The CDR3 region is CACDTVLGVSLFNSWDTRQMFF. The DNA of the CDR3 is TGTGCCTGTGACACCGTACTGGGTGTATCTTTGTTCAACTCCTGGGACACCCGACAGATGTTTTTC.

This clone was observed a few times. Possible read error: a much larger clone is one base away. The chain carries TRDV2 and TRDJ3, with 7 nucleotides matching TRDD3. The CDR3 length is 19 residues. Germline CDR1 reads GEAIGNYY; CDR2 reads EKD. The CDR3 DNA sequence: TGTTCCTGTGACCCAGTACTGGGGACCCAGTCCTGGGACACCCGACAGATGTTTTTC. This encodes CSCDPVLGTQSWDTRQMFF.

This clone has a handful of counts. This may be a read error: a much more frequent sequence differs by one nucleotide. The same CDR3 is also encoded by other DNA sequences in this sample. CDR3 residues: CACDTLGDTRTDKLIF. The CDR3, as DNA: TGTGCTTGTGACACCCTGGGGGATACTCGGACCGATAAACTCATCTTT. The chain combines TRDV2 with TRDJ1; TRDD3 agrees at 11 bases. Germline loops: CDR1 GEAIGNYY, CDR2 EKD. The CDR3 is 16 residues long.

The chain links TRDV1 to TRDJ1; TRDD2 is a possible D gene (7 bases). Trimming took 3 bases from V and 2 from J, leaving 31 bases between them. CDR3 length: 21 amino acids. Germline CDR1 is TSWWSYY and CDR2 is QGS. CDR3 sequence (DNA): TGTGCTCTTGGGGAGCCTCAGAGGCCTTCCTGGATCAGGGGGAGGACCGATAAACTCATCTTT. It encodes CALGEPQRPSWIRGRTDKLIF.

Points on this clone: This likely stems from a read error, as it lies one base from a far larger clone. This chain links TRDV2 with TRDJ1; D remains unclear. Trimming stripped 0 bases from V and 0 bases from J, with 19 bases between. Germline V gene data show CDR1 as GEAIGNYY and CDR2 as EKD. The CDR3 covers 18 residues. The CDR3: CACDTEFLGMVNTDKLIF. The CDR3 DNA reads TGTGCCTGTGACACCGAGTTCTTGGGTATGGTAAACACCGATAAACTCATCTTT.

This clone is termed large. In DNA form, the CDR3 reads TGTGCCTGTGACCCACTGGGGGATGGGGAAACCGATAAACTCATCTTT. It yields the protein CACDPLGDGETDKLIF. The chain employs TRDV2 and TRDJ1; TRDD3 matches 10 bases. Germline V gene data show CDR1 as GEAIGNYY and CDR2 as EKD. This CDR3 has 16 amino acids. V was pared by 3 bases and J by 2 bases, with 8 bases of the junction left unmatched.

J is TRDJ1 and V is TRDV1; 13 positions agree with TRDD3. The ends lost 0 bases at V and 0 bases at J; junction bases unmatched: 19. The CDR3 is made up of 23 amino acids. Germline-derived CDR1 and CDR2 are TSWWSYY and QGS. CDR3 region: CALGELRPTSILGDTLYTDKLIF. The CDR3 coding sequence is TGTGCTCTTGGGGAACTGAGACCTACGTCCATACTGGGGGATACGCTGTACACCGATAAACTCATCTTT.

Of note for this clone: A read error is the likely source, as a far larger clone sits one nucleotide away. The chain joins TRDV2 to TRDJ1, with TRDD3 as a possible D gene (5 bases). The CDR3 spans 15 residues. Germline V gene data show CDR1 as GEAIGNYY and CDR2 as EKD. V lost 0 bases, J lost 7 bases, and 17 bases lay in between. The CDR3 coding sequence is TGTGCCTGTGACACCCTGGAGGATAAGGGCGCTAAACTCATCTTT. Residues: CACDTLEDKGAKLIF.

This clone is medium-sized within its sample. The chain links TRDV1 to TRDJ1, with 12 bases matching TRDD3. Per the germline V gene, CDR1 is TSWWSYY and CDR2 is QGS. The CDR3 sequence is 24 residues long. V was clipped by 1 base and J by 0 bases; unmatched bases: 24. The CDR3: CALGEPAFRYSYWGIPPYTDKLIF. The DNA of the CDR3 is TGTGCTCTTGGGGAACCGGCCTTCCGTTACTCGTACTGGGGGATACCCCCTTACACCGATAAACTCATCTTT.

In the case of this clone: The protein that TCRdb holds for this DNA derives from a much larger clone and differs from the translated DNA at residue 12, which likely indicates a read error; the protein shown here is translated from the DNA. Here the CDR3 DNA reads TGTGCTCTTGGGGACGATTCCCTCGGATGGGGGACACGCGTCACCGATAAACTCATCTTT. This translates into CALGDDSLGWGTRVTDKLIF. This chain joins TRDV1 and TRDJ1; 7 bases line up with TRDD3. The CDR3 sequence is 20 residues long. The junction had 20 bases not matched to a gene; V was cut back by 3 bases and J by 1 base. The V gene's germline CDR1 is TSWWSYY and CDR2 QGS.

By share, this clone ranks as medium-sized (0.01 to 0.1%). The V gene is TRDV1, the J gene TRDJ1, with 11 bases matching TRDD3. Germline V lookup: CDR1 TSWWSYY, CDR2 QGS. CDR3 length: 21 residues. Losses at the gene ends were 4 bases for V and 0 bases for J; bases not matched to a gene: 19. The CDR3 here is CALGGIRPSYWGIGYTDKLIF. The CDR3 DNA follows: TGTGCTCTTGGGGGGATTCGGCCTTCCTACTGGGGGATAGGGTACACCGATAAACTCATCTTT.

On this clone itself: TCRdb's protein for this DNA is that of a much larger clone and differs from the translation at residue 2, likely a read error; the protein shown is the DNA translation. The chain recombines TRDV2 with TRDJ1, with 10 bases lining up with TRDD3. The CDR3 covers 15 residues. Germline CDR1 is GEAIGNYY and CDR2 is EKD. CDR3 sequence: CSCDPLGDSPDKLIF. The CDR3 DNA follows: TGTTCCTGTGACCCACTGGGGGATTCGCCCGATAAACTCATCTTT.

The table lists this clone with a few counts. The V and J genes are TRDV2 and TRDJ1; a weak D match, TRDD3 (6 bases). The CDR3 length is 20 residues. Trimming shortened V by 0 bases and J by 7 bases, and 32 bases separated the two germline ends. Germline-derived CDR1 and CDR2 are GEAIGNYY and EKD. The CDR3 protein is CACDTVRPASPLGPPGKLIF. CDR3 in DNA: TGTGCCTGTGACACCGTACGCCCTGCTTCCCCCCTGGGGCCGCCCGGTAAACTCATCTTT.

This clone was counted only a few times. TCRdb records a much larger clone's protein for this DNA, with a difference at residue 13 that likely arises from a read error; the protein given is the translation of the DNA. The chain is built from TRDV1 and TRDJ1; the match to TRDD3 covers 10 bases. Germline loops: CDR1 TSWWSYY, CDR2 QGS. The CDR3 is made up of 20 amino acids. Trimming at V came to 3 bases and at J to 1 base, leaving 17 bases not matched to a gene. The CDR3 loop is CALGDDSLGWGIHVTDKLIF. DNA for the CDR3: TGTGCTCTTGGGGACGATTCCCTCGGATGGGGGATACACGTCACCGATAAACTCATCTTT.

On this clone itself: This DNA's translation and the protein TCRdb lists, from a much larger clone, do not match at residue 18, likely due to a read error; the protein shown is translated from the DNA. J is TRDJ1 and V is TRDV1; 11 bases align to TRDD3. The CDR3 totals 20 residues. The germline V gene has CDR1 TSWWSYY and CDR2 QGS. The CDR3 DNA follows: TGTGCTCTTGGGGACGATTCCCTCGGATGGGGGATACGCGTCACCGATAAACACATCTTT. This codes for CALGDDSLGWGIRVTDKHIF.

This clone is classed as medium-sized. CDR3 sequence reads: CAASAGTGGYTDKLIF. The CDR3 bases are TGTGCAGCAAGCGCGGGTACTGGGGGATACACCGATAAACTCATCTTT. This rearrangement joins TRAV29/DV5 to TRDJ1, with 10 bases lining up with TRDD3. Germline V gives CDR1 NSMFDY, CDR2 ISSIKDK. Unmatched junction bases numbered 5, after V lost 0 bases and J lost 0 bases. The CDR3 has 16 residues.

In the case of this clone: The TCRdb protein comes from a much larger clone and disagrees with this DNA's translation at residue 4, likely due to a read error; the protein given here is derived from the DNA. The rearrangement uses TRDV1 and TRDJ1; the match to TRDD3 covers 11 bases. Germline-derived CDR1 and CDR2 are TSWWSYY and QGS. The CDR3 runs to 20 residues. The chain's CDR3 is CALWDDSLGWGIRVTDKLIF. The CDR3 DNA follows: TGTGCTCTTTGGGACGATTCCCTCGGATGGGGGATACGCGTCACCGATAAACTCATCTTT.

Comments on this clone: A much larger clone sits a single nucleotide away, making a read error possible. This chain uses TRDV1 with TRDJ1, with 11 bases identical to TRDD3. Looked up from germline, CDR1 is TSWWSYY and CDR2 is QGS. V shed 5 bases, J shed 4 bases, and the junction held 18 bases outside the gene matches. The CDR3 has 19 amino acids. In DNA, the CDR3 is TGTGCTCTTGGGAGGATTGGGGGATACGCGTCCCGTACAATCGATAAACTCATCTTT. Its protein product is CALGRIGGYASRTIDKLIF.